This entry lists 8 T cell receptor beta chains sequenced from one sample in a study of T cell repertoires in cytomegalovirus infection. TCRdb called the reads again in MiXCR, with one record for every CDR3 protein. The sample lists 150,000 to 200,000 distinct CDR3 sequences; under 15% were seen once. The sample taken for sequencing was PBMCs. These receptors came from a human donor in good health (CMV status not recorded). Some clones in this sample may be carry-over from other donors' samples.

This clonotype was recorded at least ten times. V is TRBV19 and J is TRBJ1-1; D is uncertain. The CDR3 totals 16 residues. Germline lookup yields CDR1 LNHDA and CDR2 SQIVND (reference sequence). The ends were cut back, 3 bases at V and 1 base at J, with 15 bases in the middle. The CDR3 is CASSIPDRSKNTEAFF. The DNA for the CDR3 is TGTGCCAGTAGTATTCCGGACCGATCCAAGAACACTGAAGCTTTCTTT.

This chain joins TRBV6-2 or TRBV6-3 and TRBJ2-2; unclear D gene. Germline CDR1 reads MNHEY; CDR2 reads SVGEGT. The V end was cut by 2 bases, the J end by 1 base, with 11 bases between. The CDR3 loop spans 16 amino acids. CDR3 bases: TGTGCCAGCAGTTACACCATACAGAAGAACACCGGGGAGCTGTTTTTT. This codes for CASSYTIQKNTGELFF.

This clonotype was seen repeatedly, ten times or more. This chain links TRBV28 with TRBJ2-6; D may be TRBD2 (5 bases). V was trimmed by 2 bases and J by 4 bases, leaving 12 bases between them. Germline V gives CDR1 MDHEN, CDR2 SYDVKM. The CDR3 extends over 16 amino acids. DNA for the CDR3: TGTGCCAGCAGTTTAATTGGAGGATCAGGGGCCAACGTCCTGACTTTC. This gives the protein CASSLIGGSGANVLTF.

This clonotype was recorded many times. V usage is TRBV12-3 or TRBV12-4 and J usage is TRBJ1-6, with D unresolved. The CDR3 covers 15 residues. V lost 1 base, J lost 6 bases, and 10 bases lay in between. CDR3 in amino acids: CASSLVAGGNSPLHF. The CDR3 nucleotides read TGTGCCAGCAGTTTAGTGGCGGGAGGTAATTCACCCCTCCACTTT.

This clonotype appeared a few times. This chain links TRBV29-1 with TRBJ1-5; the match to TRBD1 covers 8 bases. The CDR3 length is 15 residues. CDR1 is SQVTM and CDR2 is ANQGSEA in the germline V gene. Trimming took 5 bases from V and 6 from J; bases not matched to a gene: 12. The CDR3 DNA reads TGCAGCGTTTCGACAGGGGAAACGAGGGGTCAGCCCCAGCATTTT. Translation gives CSVSTGETRGQPQHF. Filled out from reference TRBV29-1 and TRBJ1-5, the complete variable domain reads SAVISQKPSRDICQRGTSLTIQCQVDSQVTMMFWYRQQPGQSLTLIATANQGSEATYESGFVIDKFPISRPNLTFSTLTVSNMSPEDSSIYLCSVSTGETRGQPQHFGDGTRLSIL.

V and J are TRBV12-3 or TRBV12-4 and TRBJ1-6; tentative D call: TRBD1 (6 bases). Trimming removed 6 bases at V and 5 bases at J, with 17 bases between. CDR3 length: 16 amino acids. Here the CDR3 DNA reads TGTGCCAGCAGCTCACAGGGAGGTGGTCATAATTCACCCCTCCACTTT. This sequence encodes CASSSQGGGHNSPLHF.

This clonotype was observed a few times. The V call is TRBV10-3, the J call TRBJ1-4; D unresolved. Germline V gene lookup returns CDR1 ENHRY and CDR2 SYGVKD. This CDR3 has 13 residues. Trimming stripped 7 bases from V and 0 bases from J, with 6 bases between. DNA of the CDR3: TGTGCCATCAAGGCGGCAACTAATGAAAAACTGTTTTTT. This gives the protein CAIKAATNEKLFF.

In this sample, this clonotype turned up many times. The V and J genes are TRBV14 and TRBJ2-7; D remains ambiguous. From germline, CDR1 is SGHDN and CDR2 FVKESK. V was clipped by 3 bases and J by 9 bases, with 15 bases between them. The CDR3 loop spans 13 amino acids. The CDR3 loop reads CASSHPFGEAQYF. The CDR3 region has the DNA TGTGCCAGCAGCCATCCCTTTGGGGAAGCGCAGTACTTC.